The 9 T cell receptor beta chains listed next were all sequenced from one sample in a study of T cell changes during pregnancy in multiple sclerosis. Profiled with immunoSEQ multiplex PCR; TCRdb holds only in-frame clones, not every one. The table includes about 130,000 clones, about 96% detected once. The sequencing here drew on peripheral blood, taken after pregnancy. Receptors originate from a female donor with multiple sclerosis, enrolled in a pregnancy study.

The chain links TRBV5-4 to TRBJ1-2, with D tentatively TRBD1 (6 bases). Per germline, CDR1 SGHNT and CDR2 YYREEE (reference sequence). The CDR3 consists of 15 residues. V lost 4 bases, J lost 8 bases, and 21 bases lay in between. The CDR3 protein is CASSAPLGAPSGYTF. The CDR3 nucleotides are TGTGCCAGCAGCGCCCCACTGGGGGCTCCAAGCGGCTACACCTTC.

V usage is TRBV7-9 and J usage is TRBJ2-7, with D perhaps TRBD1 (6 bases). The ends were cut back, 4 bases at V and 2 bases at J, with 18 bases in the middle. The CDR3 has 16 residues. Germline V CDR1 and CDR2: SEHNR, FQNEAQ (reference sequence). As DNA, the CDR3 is TGTGCCAGCAGCTCTAGTCCAGGGGAATCAACCTACGAGCAGTACTTC. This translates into CASSSSPGESTYEQYF.

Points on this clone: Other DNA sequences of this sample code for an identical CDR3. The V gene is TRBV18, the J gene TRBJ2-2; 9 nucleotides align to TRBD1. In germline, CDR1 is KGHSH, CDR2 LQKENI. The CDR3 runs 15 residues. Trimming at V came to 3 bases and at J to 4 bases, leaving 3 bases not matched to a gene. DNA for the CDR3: TGTGCCAGCTCACCGGGACAGGGTGGCACCGGGGAGCTGTTTTTT. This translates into CASSPGQGGTGELFF.

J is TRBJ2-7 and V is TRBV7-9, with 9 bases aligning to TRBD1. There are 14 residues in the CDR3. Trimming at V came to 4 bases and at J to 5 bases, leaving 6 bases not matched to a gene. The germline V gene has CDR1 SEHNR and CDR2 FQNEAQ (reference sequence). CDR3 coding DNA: TGTGCCAGCAGCTCATACAGGGGGCTAAACGAGCAGTACTTC. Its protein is CASSSYRGLNEQYF.

In nucleotides, the CDR3 is TGTGCCAGTAGTCTGGGACAGGTCAATCAGCCCCAGCATTTT. It codes for CASSLGQVNQPQHF. The rearrangement joins TRBV19 to TRBJ1-5; 8 bases align to TRBD1. Trimming at V came to 5 bases and at J to 3 bases, leaving 3 bases not matched to a gene. CDR3 length equals 14 residues. CDR1 and CDR2 (germline): LNHDA, SQIVND (reference sequence).

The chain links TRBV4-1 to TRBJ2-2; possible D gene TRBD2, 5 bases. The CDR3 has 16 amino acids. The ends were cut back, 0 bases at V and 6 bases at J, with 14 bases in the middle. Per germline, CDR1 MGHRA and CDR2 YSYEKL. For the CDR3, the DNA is TGCGCCAGCAGCCAAGATCGAGGAGGTTCGGCCGGGGAGCTGTTTTTT. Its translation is CASSQDRGGSAGELFF.

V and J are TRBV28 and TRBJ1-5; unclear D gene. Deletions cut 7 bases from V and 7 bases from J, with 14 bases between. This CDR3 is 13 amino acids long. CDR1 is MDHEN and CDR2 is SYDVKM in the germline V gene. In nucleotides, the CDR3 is TGTGCCAGCACCCTCGAGATGCAACAGCCCCAGCATTTT. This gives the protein CASTLEMQQPQHF.

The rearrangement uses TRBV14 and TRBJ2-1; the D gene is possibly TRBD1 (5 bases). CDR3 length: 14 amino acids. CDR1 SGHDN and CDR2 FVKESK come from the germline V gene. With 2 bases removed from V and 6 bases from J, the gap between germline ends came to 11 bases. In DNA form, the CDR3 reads TGTGCCAGCAGCCAATACAGGACCGGCAATGAGCAGTTCTTC. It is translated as CASSQYRTGNEQFF.

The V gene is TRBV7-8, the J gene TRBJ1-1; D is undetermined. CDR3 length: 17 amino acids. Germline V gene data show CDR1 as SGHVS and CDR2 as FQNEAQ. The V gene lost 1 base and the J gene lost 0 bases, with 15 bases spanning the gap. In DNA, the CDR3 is TGTGCCAGCAGCTTAGGGAGACGGTTGACCATGAACACTGAAGCTTTCTTT. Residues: CASSLGRRLTMNTEAFF.